Shown below are 12 T cell receptor beta chains from a single sample sequenced in a study of spatial heterogeneity in lung cancer. Described time point: sample taken at primary tumor resection. No cell sorting; template was whole RNA from tumor, lung tissue or PBMC. TCRdb independently ran MiXCR on the 5' RACE reads; one entry per CDR3 protein. The sample holds some 87,000 distinct CDR3 sequences, approximately 8.6% seen once. This material consisted of PBMCs, taken at surgery. The source of these receptors is a male donor with early-stage non-small cell lung cancer.

Only a few counts were recorded for this clonotype. The chain links TRBV6-6 to TRBJ2-7; 7 bases are a match to TRBD2. Trimming took 6 bases from V and 7 from J; bases not matched to a gene: 6. The CDR3 consists of 12 residues. The germline CDR1 and CDR2 sequences are MNHNY and SVGAGI (reference sequence). CDR3 coding DNA: TGTGCCAGCAGCCCCCCGGGGGGAGAGCAGTACTTC. Translated, it gives CASSPPGGEQYF.

V usage is TRBV7-2 and J usage is TRBJ1-6; D uncertain. Germline CDR1 reads SGHTA; CDR2 reads FQGNSA. This CDR3 comprises 15 residues. Trimming took off 1 base at V and 0 bases at J, with 4 bases between the two ends. CDR3 in DNA: TGTGCCAGCAGCTTAGAGAGCTCCTATAATTCACCCCTCCACTTT. Its translation: CASSLESSYNSPLHF. The variable domain in full, completed from reference TRBV7-2 and TRBJ1-6, reads GAGVSQSPSNKVTEKGKDVELRCDPISGHTALYWYRQSLGQGLEFLIYFQGNSAPDKSGLPSDRFSAERTGGSVSTLTIQRTQQEDSAVYLCASSLESSYNSPLHFGNGTRLTVT.

This clonotype came up many times. V usage is TRBV4-2 and J usage is TRBJ2-5; TRBD2 is a possible D gene (5 bases). The CDR3 has 15 amino acids. The V gene's germline CDR1 is LGHNA and CDR2 YNFKEQ. Trimming removed 1 base from V and 2 bases from J, with 11 bases in between. The CDR3 coding sequence is TGTGCCAGCAGCCAAGGAGGTAGCGAACAAGAGACCCAGTACTTC. It yields the protein CASSQGGSEQETQYF.

The chain has TRBV6-2 or TRBV6-3 and TRBJ2-1; 8 bases agree with TRBD2. V dropped 6 bases and J dropped 1; count of bases not matched to a gene: 14. The CDR3 covers 18 residues. The germline CDR1 and CDR2 sequences are MNHEY and SVGEGT. The CDR3 DNA follows: TGTGCCAGCAGCCACGTATGGGGTAGCGGGGATTCCTACAATGAGCAGTTCTTC. This encodes CASSHVWGSGDSYNEQFF.

This clonotype was seen more than once but under ten times. One end of the junction varies from germline; a read error may be responsible. The chain couples TRBV6-1 to TRBJ2-7; D may be TRBD2 (6 bases). CDR3 size: 11 residues. Germline V lookup: CDR1 MNHNS, CDR2 SASEGT. CDR3 coding DNA: TGTGCCAGCAGTAACCTACTAGCAACCCACTTC. It codes for CASSNLLATHF.

This clonotype occurred a few times. The chain uses TRBV7-2 and TRBJ2-1; no reliable D call. Germline CDR1 reads SGHTA; CDR2 reads FQGNSA. CDR3 length: 13 residues. V was cut by 5 bases and J by 12 bases, with 17 bases left in between. DNA for the CDR3: TGTGCCAGCAGCACCATGGACGGTCTTAGGCAGTTCTTC. Protein product: CASSTMDGLRQFF. The complete variable domain, with remaining parts taken from reference TRBV7-2 and TRBJ2-1, reads GAGVSQSPSNKVTEKGKDVELRCDPISGHTALYWYRQSLGQGLEFLIYFQGNSAPDKSGLPSDRFSAERTGGSVSTLTIQRTQQEDSAVYLCASSTMDGLRQFFGPGTRLTVL.

This clonotype has a count of ten or more. The genes are TRBV29-1 and TRBJ1-2; D unclear. The CDR3 loop spans 14 amino acids. The germline V gene encodes CDR1 SQVTM and CDR2 ANQGSEA. With 1 base removed from V and 4 bases from J, the gap between germline ends came to 13 bases. The CDR3 protein is CSVEGAVGSYGYTF. CDR3 bases: TGCAGCGTTGAAGGGGCCGTTGGGTCCTATGGCTACACCTTC.

This clonotype was detected ten times or more. The chain couples TRBV24-1 to TRBJ2-5; TRBD2 agrees at 7 bases. CDR1 is KGHDR, CDR2 SFDVKD, per germline. The CDR3 spans 13 residues. Trimming took 2 bases from V and 4 from J; bases not matched to a gene: 0. This CDR3 reads CATSDWGGETQYF. The CDR3 DNA is TGTGCCACCAGTGATTGGGGGGGAGAGACCCAGTACTTC.

This clonotype was counted a few times. V and J are TRBV18 and TRBJ1-5; perhaps TRBD1 as D (5 bases). Germline CDR1 KGHSH, CDR2 LQKENI. The CDR3 consists of 14 residues. Trimming pared 3 bases from V and 2 bases from J, leaving 8 bases between. The CDR3 DNA reads TGTGCCAGCTCACCTGGGGACGGCAATCAGCCCCAGCATTTT. Its translation is CASSPGDGNQPQHF.

The chain is built from TRBV29-1 and TRBJ1-1; possibly TRBD1 for D (6 bases). The CDR3 runs 11 residues. Trimming removed 6 bases from V and 5 bases from J, with 10 bases in between. Germline assignment: CDR1 SQVTM and CDR2 ANQGSEA. CDR3 bases: TGCAGCGTGAGGGGGGCAACTGAAGCTTTCTTT. Its translation: CSVRGATEAFF.

Ten or more counts support this clonotype. The J gene is TRBJ2-3, the V gene TRBV4-3; the match to TRBD2 covers 10 bases. There are 16 residues in the CDR3. The germline V gene has CDR1 LGHNA and CDR2 YSLEER. V lost 4 bases to trimming and J lost 1 base; unmatched junction nucleotides: 5. CDR3 sequence: CASSRRLAGRTDTQYF. The CDR3 DNA reads as TGCGCCAGCAGCCGAAGACTAGCGGGTCGCACAGATACGCAGTATTTT.

The rearrangement joins TRBV29-1 to TRBJ2-2, with 8 bases fitting TRBD2. Germline CDR1 SQVTM, CDR2 ANQGSEA. J lost 6 bases, V lost 4 bases, and 7 bases had no gene match. This CDR3 spans 14 amino acids. The CDR3 here is CSVGASGFSGELFF. In nucleotides, the CDR3 is TGCAGCGTTGGGGCTAGCGGGTTTTCCGGGGAGCTGTTTTTT.